This entry features one T cell receptor (beta chain) sequence. The data were taken from a study of read filtering for tumor transcriptome and immune sequencing. Overall study: Revised staging placed 8 or 9 patients in R-ISS I, approximately 16 in II, more than five in III. IR-seq gave about 3.5 to 10.27 million TCR reads per sample; RNA-seq gave about 80 to 1,300.

From approximately 430 ng of RNA, a library with molecular barcoded alpha/delta and beta/gamma adaptors was made. TCRdb used MiXCR to reprocess the reads, holding one entry per CDR3 protein. The sample includes roughly 24,000 distinct CDR3 sequences, about 13% of them seen just once. The specimen sequenced was a population of CD138-negative cells sorted from bone marrow. This TCR derives from a donor aged 40 or over with multiple myeloma.

The CDR3 sequence is CASSLHRAEETQYF. As DNA, the CDR3 is TGTGCCAGCAGTTTACACCGGGCTGAAGAGACCCAGTACTTC. The chain has TRBV28 and TRBJ2-5; unclear D gene. Germline V gene lookup returns CDR1 MDHEN and CDR2 SYDVKM. V was shortened by 2 bases and J by 3 bases, with 10 bases between the two germline ends. This CDR3 region has 14 residues.